This is a list of T cell receptor beta chains from one sample in a study of early T cells in non-severe SARS-CoV-2 infection. TCRdb reprocessed the 5' RACE reads via MiXCR and lists one record per CDR3 protein. The sample lists roughly 17,000 distinct CDR3 sequences, about 5.6% seen once, with around 7% in the top ten. Sequencing used whole blood, obtained at baseline. The source of these receptors is an adult who was a healthcare worker with PCR-confirmed SARS-CoV-2 infection or an uninfected control (not recorded which). Each CDR3 is given with its conserved first and last residue. The D gene is left open where the match is weak. Size is omitted from some rows. Given values are once, few, many or a class for expanded clones.

size	D	V	J	DNA	CDR3
NA	NA	TRBV7-9	TRBJ1-6	TGTGCCAGCAGCCGACTAAACCTCCACTTT	CASSRLNLHF
medium-sized	NA	TRBV20-1	TRBJ1-5	TGCAGTGCGGGTCGGGGGCTTGCCTTCGGGGTTTATCAGCCCCAGCATTTT	CSAGRGLAFGVYQPQHF
many	NA	TRBV27	TRBJ1-1	TGTGCCAGCAGCCTACAGGGCTTGAACACTGAAGCTTTCTTT	CASSLQGLNTEAFF
medium-sized	NA	TRBV11-1	TRBJ2-3	TGTGCCAGCAGCTTAGGATTAGACGGAGGCACAGATACGCAGTATTTT	CASSLGLDGGTDTQYF
many	TRBD1	TRBV24-1	TRBJ2-2	TGTGCCACCAGTGATGTACAGGGGTCAGGCACCGGGGAGCTGTTTTTT	CATSDVQGSGTGELFF
medium-sized	NA	TRBV29-1	TRBJ1-5	TGCAGCGTCGGGGGGAGGGAGAATCAGCCCCAGCATTTT	CSVGGRENQPQHF
NA	NA	TRBV29-1	TRBJ2-2	TGCAGCGTCGAATTTCTGGGCGGGGAGCTGTTTTTT	CSVEFLGGELFF
many	NA	TRBV10-3	TRBJ1-3	TGTGCCATCAGACAAGAGGGTTCTTCTGGAAACACCATATATTTT	CAIRQEGSSGNTIYF
many	NA	TRBV6-5	TRBJ2-3	TGTGCCAGCAGTTCCTTCAGGGGTCTAGGCAGCACAGATACGCAGTATTTT	CASSSFRGLGSTDTQYF
many	NA	TRBV10-3	TRBJ1-6	TGTGCCATCAGCCGGGGGCTTCTACCTAATAATTCACCCCTCCACTTT	CAISRGLLPNNSPLHF
many	NA	TRBV7-8	TRBJ1-2	TGTGCCAGCAGCTTAGAGCTGGGGATCAGCTATGGCTACACCTTC	CASSLELGISYGYTF
medium-sized	TRBD1	TRBV6-5	TRBJ2-5	TGTGCCAGCAGTTACTCAGGGGGCCGGGAGACCCAGTACTTC	CASSYSGGRETQYF
many	NA	TRBV7-9	TRBJ2-2	TGTGCCAGCAGCTTAGCAACAGCCGGGGAGCTGTTTTTT	CASSLATAGELFF
many	NA	TRBV5-4	TRBJ1-2	TGTGCCAGCAGCTTGGAACAGACAGTTCTTAACTATGGCTACACCTTC	CASSLEQTVLNYGYTF